This T cell receptor (beta chain) was obtained from a study of T cell responses to AZD1222 COVID-19 vaccine. Points from the study as a whole: Females outnumbered males among donors, who were mostly white British; clonal diversity was possibly underestimated.

Per germline, CDR1 MGHRA and CDR2 YSYEKL. The CDR3 length is 18 residues. Trimming shortened V by 4 bases and J by 0 bases, and 21 bases separated the two germline ends. Clones were sequenced by immunoSEQ multiplex PCR, and TCRdb holds only the in-frame ones, with some missing. There are 80,000 to 90,000 clones in the sample; approximately 90% occur only once, and less than 5.5% lies in the top ten. As to this clone: The antigen remains unidentified.

The receptor was derived from an adult who received the AZD1222 COVID-19 vaccine. The chain couples TRBV4-1 to TRBJ1-1; D not certain. This specimen was peripheral blood, taken 28 days after the second AZD1222 dose. CDR3 nucleotide sequence: TGCGCCAGCAGCCTTCAACCCCCCGGACTTAACATGAACACTGAAGCTTTCTTT. This translates into CASSLQPPGLNMNTEAFF.